These 30 T cell receptor beta chains were sequenced from one sample in a study of radiation and T cells in renal cell carcinoma. Data came from immunoSEQ multiplex PCR; TCRdb stores just in-frame clones and leaves some out. The data show 140,000 to 150,000 clones, around 90% seen once. The time point denotes: baseline pretreatment blood. Noted treatment: 15 Gy SBRT to primary tumor, nephrectomy 4 weeks later. Sequenced here: blood, sampled from a patient whose treatment included radiotherapy and nephrectomy. The receptor source for this set is a woman in her 70s with renal cell carcinoma.

V and J are TRBV5-4 and TRBJ1-2; unclear D gene. CDR1 is SGHNT and CDR2 is YYREEE in the germline V gene (reference sequence). The CDR3 runs 15 residues. V dropped 4 bases and J dropped 1 base, with 14 bases sitting between them. CDR3 region: CASSLSPSLNYGYTF. CDR3 bases: TGTGCCAGCAGCCTCAGCCCGAGTCTTAACTATGGCTACACCTTC.

The J gene is TRBJ1-2, the V gene TRBV6-6; no clear D. This CDR3 spans 14 amino acids. The V and J ends lost 5 bases and 6 bases respectively, with 16 bases between them. The germline V gene encodes CDR1 MNHNY and CDR2 SVGAGI (reference sequence). Written as DNA, the CDR3 is TGTGCCAGCAGTCCAACCCCCACAGCGAATGGCTACACCTTC. Protein sequence: CASSPTPTANGYTF.

This clone has just one count. The chain recombines TRBV25-1 with TRBJ1-2; D might be TRBD1 (5 bases). The germline V and J ends were trimmed by 6 bases and 2 bases, with 10 bases remaining between them. The CDR3 is 13 residues long. Per germline, CDR1 MGHDK and CDR2 SYGVNS. The CDR3 is CASRAGANYGYTF. DNA for the CDR3: TGTGCCAGCAGAGCCGGGGCCAACTATGGCTACACCTTC.

As DNA, the CDR3 is TGTGCCAGCAGCTTAGACGCAGGGGCACCTAACTATGGCTACACCTTC. Its translation is CASSLDAGAPNYGYTF. V usage is TRBV7-2 and J usage is TRBJ1-2; TRBD1 is a possible D gene (6 bases). The germline gives CDR1 SGHTA, CDR2 FQGNSA. The germline V and J ends were trimmed by 1 base and 0 bases, with 12 bases remaining between them. This CDR3 spans 16 amino acids.

The sample holds one count of this clone. The rearrangement links TRBV27 to TRBJ2-7; a weak D match, TRBD2 (7 bases). CDR1 and CDR2 from the germline V gene are MNHEY and SMNVEV (reference sequence). V was pared by 4 bases and J by 0 bases, with 13 bases between. CDR3 length: 15 amino acids. The CDR3 region is CASSSGGGHSYEQYF. CDR3 nucleotides: TGTGCCAGCAGTTCAGGCGGGGGCCACTCCTACGAGCAGTACTTC.

V is TRBV7-2 and J is TRBJ2-7, with D possibly TRBD1 on 6 matching bases. The germline gives CDR1 SGHTA, CDR2 FQGNSA. CDR3 length: 13 amino acids. Trimming left V 4 bases short and J 0 bases short, with 7 bases between. DNA for the CDR3: TGTGCCAGCAGCTCGGACAGCTCCTACGAGCAGTACTTC. Translating gives CASSSDSSYEQYF.

This chain links TRBV7-8 with TRBJ2-7; D is possibly TRBD1 (6 bases). This CDR3 contains 13 residues. V was pared by 0 bases and J by 4 bases, with 7 bases between. CDR1 and CDR2 (germline): SGHVS, FQNEAQ. The CDR3 loop reads CASSLAGGYEQYF. The CDR3 DNA follows: TGTGCCAGCAGCTTAGCAGGGGGTTACGAGCAGTACTTC.

The chain employs TRBV27 and TRBJ1-5, with TRBD1 identical over 9 bases. With 3 bases clipped from V and 7 bases from J, the junction kept 4 bases outside the gene matches. The CDR3 covers 14 residues. Germline CDR1 is MNHEY and CDR2 is SMNVEV (reference sequence). The CDR3 loop is CASSLGQGGQPQHF. CDR3 sequence (DNA): TGTGCCAGCAGTTTGGGACAGGGCGGCCAGCCCCAGCATTTT.

As regards this clone: One end of the junction is discordant with germline, which a read error may explain. The chain combines TRBV18 with TRBJ1-2, with D possibly being TRBD1 (5 bases). The CDR3 has 13 residues. CDR1 is KGHSH and CDR2 is LQKENI in the germline V gene. The CDR3 is CASSPQRGDGYTF. Written as DNA, the CDR3 is TGTGCCAGCTCACCCCAGCGGGGCGATGGTTACACCTTC.

V gene TRBV7-2 combines with J gene TRBJ2-1; TRBD2 matches 10 bases. Germline V gene lookup returns CDR1 SGHTA and CDR2 FQGNSA. The V gene end was trimmed by 2 bases and the J gene end by 2 bases; junction bases not matched to a gene: 9. The CDR3 has 18 residues. CDR3 protein: CASSLSISGGSTYNEQFF. CDR3 coding DNA: TGTGCCAGCAGCTTATCAATTAGCGGGGGGTCCACCTACAATGAGCAGTTCTTC.

The chain uses TRBV5-5 and TRBJ1-1, with a possible D match to TRBD1 (6 bases). There are 15 residues in the CDR3. Deletions cut 0 bases from V and 0 bases from J, with 9 bases between. Germline lookup yields CDR1 SGHKS and CDR2 YYEKEE (reference sequence). CDR3 DNA: TGTGCCAGCAGCTTGGCCGGGACACTGAACACTGAAGCTTTCTTT. This encodes CASSLAGTLNTEAFF.

The J gene is TRBJ2-3, the V gene TRBV27; 8 nucleotides align to TRBD1. This CDR3 contains 16 residues. CDR1 is MNHEY and CDR2 is SMNVEV in the germline V gene (reference sequence). V shed 5 bases, J shed 1 base, and the junction held 8 bases outside the gene matches. In nucleotides, the CDR3 is TGTGCCAGCAGTAGCCGAGGACAGGGCCGCACAGATACGCAGTATTTT. This codes for CASSSRGQGRTDTQYF.

This chain links TRBV6-5 with TRBJ1-6; TRBD1 matches at 9 bases. Unmatched junction bases numbered 2, after V lost 4 bases and J lost 7 bases. The CDR3 totals 14 residues. Germline-derived CDR1 and CDR2 are MNHEY and SVGAGI. CDR3 loop: CASSSTGGNSPLHF. For the CDR3, the DNA is TGTGCCAGCAGTTCCACAGGGGGCAATTCACCCCTCCACTTT.

The chain is built from TRBV30 and TRBJ1-2; D possibly corresponds to TRBD1 (6 bases). The V end lost 1 base, the J end lost 4 bases, and 10 bases lay between the germline ends. Germline CDR1 reads GTSNPN; CDR2 reads SVGIG (reference sequence). The CDR3 totals 13 residues. CDR3 loop: CAWSAQGAYGYTF. The CDR3 DNA sequence: TGTGCCTGGAGTGCACAGGGCGCCTATGGCTACACCTTC.

The chain joins TRBV18 to TRBJ2-5, with D perhaps matching TRBD2 (5 bases). Germline CDR1 reads KGHSH; CDR2 reads LQKENI. This CDR3 contains 13 residues. Trimming cost V 6 bases and J 5 bases, with 13 bases left between them. CDR3 amino acids: CASSLRGGETQYF. The CDR3 DNA reads as TGTGCCAGCTCCCTCAGAGGCGGGGAGACCCAGTACTTC.

CDR3 bases: TGCGCCAGCAGGGAAGGGACACATGGCTACACCTTC. Its translation: CASREGTHGYTF. V gene TRBV5-1 combines with J gene TRBJ1-2; D perhaps matches TRBD1 (6 bases). This CDR3 has 12 amino acids. Germline V CDR1 and CDR2: SGHRS, YFSETQ. Trimming took 5 bases from V and 6 from J, leaving 11 bases between them.

This clone was seen a single time. The rearrangement joins TRBV5-1 to TRBJ1-5; D gene unclear. CDR1 is SGHRS, CDR2 YFSETQ, per germline. This CDR3 comprises 15 residues. With 0 bases removed from V and 7 bases from J, the gap between germline ends came to 14 bases. The CDR3 region is CASSLDLGAGQPQHF. In DNA, the CDR3 is TGCGCCAGCAGCTTGGATCTGGGAGCAGGCCAGCCCCAGCATTTT.

The V call is TRBV9, the J call TRBJ1-6; a possible D gene is TRBD1 (5 bases). The germline V gene encodes CDR1 SGDLS and CDR2 YYNGEE. This CDR3 comprises 14 residues. V gave up 2 bases and J gave up 7 bases, with 10 bases separating them. The CDR3 region is CASSVSGTNSPLHF. CDR3 DNA sequence: TGTGCCAGCAGCGTGTCAGGGACCAATTCACCCCTCCACTTT.

The V call is TRBV4-3, the J call TRBJ2-3; 8 bases agree with TRBD2. CDR1 is LGHNA and CDR2 is YSLEER in the germline V gene. The CDR3 covers 17 residues. The junction had 12 bases not matched to a gene; V was cut back by 0 bases and J by 7 bases. The CDR3 coding sequence is TGCGCCAGCAGCCAAGATCCGAACGGGGGGGCGGTATATACGCAGTATTTT. Translation gives CASSQDPNGGAVYTQYF.

The chain employs TRBV9 and TRBJ1-6, with unresolved D. The ends were cut back, 0 bases at V and 7 bases at J, with 8 bases in the middle. This CDR3 has 14 residues. CDR1 SGDLS and CDR2 YYNGEE come from the germline V gene. Written as DNA, the CDR3 is TGTGCCAGCAGCGTAGCGGCAGAAAATTCACCCCTCCACTTT. Translation: CASSVAAENSPLHF.

This clone was seen a single time. The rearrangement uses TRBV25-1 and TRBJ2-1; D unresolved. V was clipped by 1 base and J by 3 bases, with 10 bases between them. This CDR3 is 15 amino acids long. Per germline, CDR1 MGHDK and CDR2 SYGVNS. The CDR3: CASSEWVGYYNEQFF. CDR3 in DNA: TGTGCCAGCAGTGAATGGGTAGGTTACTACAATGAGCAGTTCTTC.

The chain recombines TRBV27 with TRBJ1-1, with TRBD1 matching over 7 bases. The CDR3 extends over 19 amino acids. The germline V gene has CDR1 MNHEY and CDR2 SMNVEV (reference sequence). Losses at the gene ends were 1 base for V and 0 bases for J; bases not matched to a gene: 14. CDR3 loop: CASSLYRGGPANMNTEAFF. CDR3 coding DNA: TGTGCCAGCAGTTTATACAGGGGCGGTCCGGCTAATATGAACACTGAAGCTTTCTTT.

The V gene is TRBV6-5, the J gene TRBJ1-5; D uncertain. There are 14 residues in the CDR3. The V end was cut by 6 bases, the J end by 0 bases, with 9 bases between. Germline V gene data show CDR1 as MNHEY and CDR2 as SVGAGI. Here the CDR3 DNA reads TGTGCCAGCAGCCAGGACTTTAGCAATCAGCCCCAGCATTTT. It specifies CASSQDFSNQPQHF.

This clone was found once. As the CDR3 is not closed by the conserved phenylalanine or tryptophan, this likely results from a read error. The limits of the CDR3 on the DNA are not certain, so only TCRdb's listed CDR3 is given. The chain has TRBV15 and TRBJ2-3; TRBD2, the table's D call, lacks a check against the DNA. The CDR3 adds up to 13 amino acids, both ends counted. Per the germline V gene, CDR1 is LNHNV and CDR2 is YYDKDF (reference sequence). The CDR3 is CATSRTLEEGPEN.

The V call is TRBV7-9, the J call TRBJ2-1; 7 bases fit TRBD1. There are 16 residues in the CDR3. The V gene's germline CDR1 is SEHNR and CDR2 FQNEAQ (reference sequence). V shed 5 bases and J 8 bases; nucleotides not matched to a gene: 15. CDR3 bases: TGTGCCAGCAGCCTACCGACAGGGCGGTTGACCTATGAGCAGTTCTTC. This codes for CASSLPTGRLTYEQFF. The whole variable domain, filled in from reference TRBV7-9 and TRBJ2-1, reads DTGVSQNPRHKITKRGQNVTFRCDPISEHNRLYWYRQTLGQGPEFLTYFQNEAQLEKSRLLSDRFSAERPKGSFSTLEIQRTEQGDSAMYLCASSLPTGRLTYEQFFGPGTRLTVL.

The chain has TRBV15 and TRBJ2-1, with no clear D. The CDR3 is 12 residues long. CDR1 and CDR2 from the germline V gene are LNHNV and YYDKDF (reference sequence). V lost 1 base and J 4 bases, leaving 2 bases between the germline ends. The CDR3 spells CATSRVYNEQFF. CDR3 in DNA: TGTGCCACCAGCAGAGTATACAATGAGCAGTTCTTC.

The chain couples TRBV7-9 to TRBJ1-4; weak D call: TRBD1 (6 bases). This CDR3 is built from 15 residues. V gave up 5 bases and J gave up 3 bases, with 13 bases separating them. In germline, CDR1 is SEHNR, CDR2 FQNEAQ (reference sequence). The CDR3 is CASSLTTGSNEKLFF. The CDR3 coding sequence is TGTGCCAGCAGCCTTACGACAGGATCTAATGAAAAACTGTTTTTT. Supplemented by reference TRBV7-9 and TRBJ1-4, the full variable domain reads DTGVSQNPRHKITKRGQNVTFRCDPISEHNRLYWYRQTLGQGPEFLTYFQNEAQLEKSRLLSDRFSAERPKGSFSTLEIQRTEQGDSAMYLCASSLTTGSNEKLFFGSGTQLSVL.

The J gene is TRBJ2-7, the V gene TRBV29-1; no clear D gene. The CDR3 is 12 amino acids. Trimming stripped 1 base from V and 5 bases from J, with 9 bases between. Germline assignment: CDR1 SQVTM and CDR2 ANQGSEA. The CDR3 reads CSVEAPSDEQYF. The CDR3 nucleotides read TGCAGCGTTGAAGCGCCATCGGACGAGCAGTACTTC.

This clone appeared a single time. The chain couples TRBV7-9 to TRBJ2-5, with 8 bases matching TRBD1. CDR1 and CDR2 (germline): SEHNR, FQNEAQ (reference sequence). V lost 4 bases and J lost 4; bases outside the gene matches: 5. The CDR3 runs to 14 residues. DNA of the CDR3: TGTGCCAGCAGCTACGGACAGGGCCCAGAGACCCAGTACTTC. Protein product: CASSYGQGPETQYF.

This chain uses TRBV27 with TRBJ2-6; no reliable D call. Germline lookup yields CDR1 MNHEY and CDR2 SMNVEV (reference sequence). Trimming removed 1 base from V and 4 bases from J, with 8 bases in between. CDR3 size: 15 residues. CDR3 nucleotides: TGTGCCAGCAGTTTATTGGTAGCAGGGGCCAACGTCCTGACTTTC. Translated: CASSLLVAGANVLTF. The full variable domain, its missing parts supplied by reference TRBV27 and TRBJ2-6, is EAQVTQNPRYLITVTGKKLTVTCSQNMNHEYMSWYRQDPGLGLRQIYYSMNVEVTDKGDVPEGYKVSRKEKRNFPLILESPSPNQTSLYFCASSLLVAGANVLTFGAGSRLTVL.